This TCR beta chain was sequenced in a study of T cells in Graves' hyperthyroidism and ophthalmopathy. The sample holds many counts of this clonotype. Its cognate antigen is unknown. Study-level results: Prediction of ophthalmopathy progression came a median approximately 6 months pre-onset.

The study excluded patients with uncontrolled infection, other autoimmune disease, pregnancy or lactation. Blood sampling occurred at first hyperthyroidism diagnosis, ahead of any ophthalmopathy symptoms. Source material for PBMCs was 10 ml fresh peripheral blood. The CDR3 regions of TCR beta were amplified from RNA transcripts. The HTBI primer set was used in a first-round RT-PCR of the TCR CDR3. TCRdb called the multiplex PCR reads again in MiXCR, with one record for every CDR3 protein. The repertoire holds 350,000 to 450,000 distinct CDR3 sequences, with approximately 18% as singletons. V was cut by 7 bases and J by 5 bases, with 18 bases left in between. Per the germline V gene, CDR1 is SQVTM and CDR2 is ANQGSEA. This CDR3 is built from 13 residues.

The origin of this receptor is a woman aged 25 to 39 with Graves' hyperthyroidism that later progressed to Graves' ophthalmopathy. The sequencing input was blood. V usage is TRBV29-1 and J usage is TRBJ2-7; no clear D. CDR3 in DNA: TGCAGCGGGAAGGCCTCGAGTCGTGACGAGCAGTACTTC. Its translation: CSGKASSRDEQYF.